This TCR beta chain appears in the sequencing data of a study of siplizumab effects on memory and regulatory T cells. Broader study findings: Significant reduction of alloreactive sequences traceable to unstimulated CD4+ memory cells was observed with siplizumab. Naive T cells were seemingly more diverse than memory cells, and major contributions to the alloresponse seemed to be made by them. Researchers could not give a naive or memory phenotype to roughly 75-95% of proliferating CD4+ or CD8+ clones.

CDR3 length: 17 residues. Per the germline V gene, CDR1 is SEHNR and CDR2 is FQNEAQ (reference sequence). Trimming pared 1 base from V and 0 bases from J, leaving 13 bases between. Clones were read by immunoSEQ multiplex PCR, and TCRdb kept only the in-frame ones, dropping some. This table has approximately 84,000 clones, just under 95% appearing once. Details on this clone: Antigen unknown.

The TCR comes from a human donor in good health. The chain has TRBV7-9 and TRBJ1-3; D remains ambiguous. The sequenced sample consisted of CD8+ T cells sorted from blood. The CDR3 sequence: CASSLVFGRSSGNTIYF. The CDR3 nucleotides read TGTGCCAGCAGCTTAGTCTTCGGCAGATCCTCTGGAAACACCATATATTTT. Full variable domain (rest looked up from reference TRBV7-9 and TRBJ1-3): DTGVSQNPRHKITKRGQNVTFRCDPISEHNRLYWYRQTLGQGPEFLTYFQNEAQLEKSRLLSDRFSAERPKGSFSTLEIQRTEQGDSAMYLCASSLVFGRSSGNTIYFGEGSWLTVV.